The next 20 T cell receptor beta chains were all read from a single sample in a study of T cells after yellow fever vaccination (dated by TCRdb to the late 2010s). The library came from 5' RACE. Sequencing was carried out with an Illumina HiSeq 2500. The public reads were reanalyzed by TCRdb: fastp trimming at Q25, MiXCR alignment, in-frame beta chains only. Merged by CDR3 protein, the rows form single entries marked with the most common genes and DNA. In this sample the table shows about 160,000 distinct CDR3 sequences, around 7% of which occur a single time. Jointly, the top ten make up around 2.3% of the sample. Sample treatment or condition, as interpreted from the label and publication: live attenuated yellow fever vaccine strain. This material consisted of CD4+ T cells sorted from PBMCs, taken 5 to 6 days after the first yellow fever vaccination. The receptors shown here come from a man younger than 30 who received the YFV17D yellow fever vaccine.

This clonotype has just a few counts. CDR3 protein: CASSPLSGGADTQYF. In nucleotides, the CDR3 is TGTGCCAGCAGTCCCCTTAGCGGGGGCGCAGATACGCAGTATTTT. V usage is TRBV12-3 or TRBV12-4 and J usage is TRBJ2-3, with TRBD2 identical over 9 bases. J lost 4 bases, V lost 5 bases, and 7 bases had no gene match. The CDR3 is 15 amino acids.

This clonotype was seen at least ten times. This chain connects TRBV4-1 to TRBJ2-3; either TRBD1 or TRBD2 may supply D (5 bases each). Per germline, CDR1 MGHRA and CDR2 YSYEKL. Trimming cost V 4 bases and J 4 bases, with 12 bases left between them. The CDR3 runs 14 residues. CDR3 DNA sequence: TGCGCCAGCAGCCTCCTGGGGACCGCAGATACGCAGTATTTT. Its protein product is CASSLLGTADTQYF.

The CDR3 coding sequence is TGTGCCAGCAGTGTTACGGGGCCCCAACCCTATGGCTACACCTTC. As protein: CASSVTGPQPYGYTF. This chain uses TRBV2 with TRBJ1-2; weak D call: TRBD1 (5 bases). Germline CDR1 is SNHLY and CDR2 is FYNNEI. This CDR3 is built from 15 residues. V lost 4 bases and J lost 4, with 16 bases in between.

This clonotype was found a few times. The chain couples TRBV7-9 to TRBJ1-5; D is unclear. Trimming removed 5 bases at V and 5 bases at J, with 7 bases between. CDR3 length: 12 amino acids. Per germline, CDR1 SEHNR and CDR2 FQNEAQ (reference sequence). The CDR3 sequence: CASSRIDQPQHF. CDR3 DNA sequence: TGTGCCAGCAGCCGAATCGATCAGCCCCAGCATTTT.

This clonotype appeared many times. This chain joins TRBV5-4 and TRBJ1-4; 9 positions match TRBD1. The CDR3 runs 15 residues. CDR1 and CDR2 from the germline V gene are SGHNT and YYREEE (reference sequence). The V and J ends lost 2 bases and 7 bases, in that order; junction bases with no gene match: 6. CDR3 nucleotide sequence: TGTGCCAGCAGCTTAACAGGGGGCGGTGTTGAAAAACTGTTTTTT. This encodes CASSLTGGGVEKLFF.

This chain connects TRBV6-5 to TRBJ1-6; a weak D match, TRBD1 (5 bases). CDR1 and CDR2 from the germline V gene are MNHEY and SVGAGI. Trimming stripped 8 bases from V and 8 bases from J, with 10 bases between. This CDR3 spans 12 amino acids. The CDR3, as DNA: TGTGCCAGCCGGGACCGTTATTCACCCCTCCACTTT. Translation gives CASRDRYSPLHF.

The chain uses TRBV3-1 and TRBJ2-1; possibly TRBD2 for D (7 bases). The V end was cut by 0 bases, the J end by 9 bases, with 21 bases between. Germline V CDR1 and CDR2: LGHDT, YNNKEL (reference sequence). This CDR3 has 17 amino acids. The CDR3: CASSQEGQGRGRSEQFF. The CDR3 DNA sequence: TGTGCCAGCAGCCAAGAGGGCCAGGGGCGGGGGAGGAGTGAGCAGTTCTTC.

Ten or more counts support this clonotype. The rearrangement joins TRBV3-1 to TRBJ2-5; 7 bases are shared with TRBD1. Germline V gene lookup returns CDR1 LGHDT and CDR2 YNNKEL (reference sequence). This CDR3 region has 13 residues. With 6 bases clipped from V and 5 bases from J, the junction kept 6 bases outside the gene matches. DNA of the CDR3: TGTGCCAGCAGAGGCCCCAGGGGGGAGACCCAGTACTTC. This gives the protein CASRGPRGETQYF.

In its sample, this clonotype was seen many times. This chain uses TRBV5-1 with TRBJ1-5, with a weak D call TRBD1 (6 bases). This CDR3 spans 14 amino acids. The V gene's germline CDR1 is SGHRS and CDR2 YFSETQ. V was pared by 4 bases and J by 3 bases, with 11 bases between. DNA of the CDR3: TGCGCCAGCAGCCCGGACAGTTACAATCAGCCCCAGCATTTT. It codes for CASSPDSYNQPQHF.

CDR3 sequence: CASSVQATSGANVLTF. For the CDR3, the DNA is TGTGCCAGTAGTGTACAGGCTACCTCTGGGGCCAACGTCCTGACTTTC. This chain joins TRBV19 and TRBJ2-6, with a tentative D call TRBD1 (5 bases). The germline V and J ends were trimmed by 5 bases and 0 bases, with 11 bases remaining between them. In germline, CDR1 is LNHDA, CDR2 SQIVND (reference sequence). The CDR3 is made up of 16 amino acids.

This clonotype was seen at least ten times. The chain recombines TRBV29-1 with TRBJ1-1, with D unclear. The CDR3 is made up of 13 amino acids. CDR1 and CDR2 from the germline V gene are SQVTM and ANQGSEA. Trimming pared 4 bases from V and 3 bases from J, leaving 12 bases between. The CDR3 DNA is TGCAGCGTTGCCAGAGCCTGGGACACTGAAGCTTTCTTT. Its translation: CSVARAWDTEAFF.

The chain uses TRBV20-1 and TRBJ2-5, with D hard to call. This CDR3 is built from 11 residues. CDR1 and CDR2 (germline): DFQATT, SNEGSKA (reference sequence). The CDR3, as DNA: TGCAGCACAGCACACCGGGAGACCCAGTACTTC. Encoded protein: CSTAHRETQYF.

This clonotype was counted between two and nine times. The chain carries TRBV7-3 and TRBJ2-6; no firm D call. Trimming pared 3 bases from V and 1 base from J, leaving 10 bases between. CDR1 and CDR2 (germline): SGHTA, FQGTGA. The CDR3 is 16 residues long. The CDR3 is CASSFWAASGANVLTF. CDR3 in DNA: TGTGCCAGCAGCTTCTGGGCTGCATCTGGGGCCAACGTCCTGACTTTC.

This chain connects TRBV7-2 to TRBJ2-2; D not resolved. Germline CDR1 SGHTA, CDR2 FQGNSA. Trimming left V 5 bases short and J 2 bases short, with 15 bases between. The CDR3 has 16 amino acids. The CDR3 spells CASSTYKGSNTGELFF. CDR3 in DNA: TGTGCCAGCAGCACCTACAAGGGATCAAACACCGGGGAGCTGTTTTTT. The full variable domain, its missing parts supplied by reference TRBV7-2 and TRBJ2-2, is GAGVSQSPSNKVTEKGKDVELRCDPISGHTALYWYRQSLGQGLEFLIYFQGNSAPDKSGLPSDRFSAERTGGSVSTLTIQRTQQEDSAVYLCASSTYKGSNTGELFFGEGSRLTVL.

This clonotype occurred a few times. The gene calls are TRBV29-1 and TRBJ2-3, with D possibly being TRBD1 (6 bases). The length of the CDR3 is 14 residues. CDR1 and CDR2 from the germline V gene are SQVTM and ANQGSEA. V lost 7 bases and J lost 1, with 15 bases in between. CDR3 DNA sequence: TGCAGCGGTGGGGGCGGTTCGGGCACAGATACGCAGTATTTT. Encoded protein: CSGGGGSGTDTQYF.

The chain carries TRBV5-1 and TRBJ1-1; 7 bases agree with TRBD1. V gave up 0 bases and J gave up 0 bases; unmatched junction bases: 5. CDR1 and CDR2 (germline): SGHRS, YFSETQ. This CDR3 has 16 residues. CDR3 nucleotide sequence: TGCGCCAGCAGCTTGGCCCGGGGACAGATGAACACTGAAGCTTTCTTT. Amino acid sequence: CASSLARGQMNTEAFF.

This clonotype has ten or more counts. The chain joins TRBV20-1 to TRBJ1-1, with a possible D match to TRBD1 (5 bases). The CDR3 consists of 13 residues. Germline assignment: CDR1 DFQATT and CDR2 SNEGSKA (reference sequence). Trimming took 7 bases from V and 0 from J, leaving 12 bases between them. The CDR3 DNA is TGCAGTGTGGTGCGACAGCTGAACACTGAAGCTTTCTTT. Protein: CSVVRQLNTEAFF.

This clonotype was seen a few times. V is TRBV28 and J is TRBJ2-5; D is tentatively TRBD1 or TRBD2 (6 bases each). V lost 8 bases, J lost 1 base, and 17 bases lay in between. The CDR3 sequence is 15 residues long. Germline V CDR1 and CDR2: MDHEN, SYDVKM. CDR3 region: CASGGPRLGQETQYF. For the CDR3, the DNA is TGTGCCAGCGGGGGGCCGAGGTTGGGCCAAGAGACCCAGTACTTC.

This clonotype was recorded many times. This chain joins TRBV7-2 and TRBJ2-2, with TRBD1 matching 7 bases. Unmatched junction bases numbered 9, after V lost 5 bases and J lost 0 bases. There are 17 residues in the CDR3. Per germline, CDR1 SGHTA and CDR2 FQGNSA. The CDR3 coding sequence is TGTGCCAGCAGCCCCACGCCGGACAGGACGAACACCGGGGAGCTGTTTTTT. Its translation is CASSPTPDRTNTGELFF.

This clonotype was seen ten or more times. In DNA, the CDR3 is TGTGCCAGCAGCTTAGCTCGCAGCAACAATGAGCAGTTCTTC. Protein product: CASSLARSNNEQFF. The rearrangement joins TRBV7-2 to TRBJ2-1; D gene ambiguous. V was pared by 0 bases and J by 5 bases, with 8 bases between. The CDR3 spans 14 residues. Germline V gene lookup returns CDR1 SGHTA and CDR2 FQGNSA.